This paragraph covers one T cell receptor (beta chain) sequence. The source of the sample is a study of blood T cell repertoires in COVID-19. The wider study: Samples of COVID-19 (acute and convalescent) were obtained from the United States, Italy and Spain. T cells, B-cell-depleted T cells, or PBMCs supplied cDNA or gDNA.

Some clones are missing from TCRdb's copy, which holds only in-frame ones; the method was immunoSEQ multiplex PCR. This table holds a few hundred thousand clones, 70% to 85% found once. CDR1 SGHTA and CDR2 FQGNSA come from the germline V gene. Trimming took 1 base from V and 4 from J, leaving 10 bases between them. The CDR3 contains 14 residues. Those enrolled in Seattle joined during active infection and were followed longitudinally afterward. The specimen was peripheral blood. This receptor was identified in a human donor with COVID-19, enrolled during active disease. The donor label of this sample is uncertain. V gene TRBV7-2 combines with J gene TRBJ1-1; weak D call: TRBD1 (5 bases). As DNA, the CDR3 is TGTGCCAGCAGCTTAGTCCAGGGAAGCACTGAAGCTTTCTTT. This encodes CASSLVQGSTEAFF.